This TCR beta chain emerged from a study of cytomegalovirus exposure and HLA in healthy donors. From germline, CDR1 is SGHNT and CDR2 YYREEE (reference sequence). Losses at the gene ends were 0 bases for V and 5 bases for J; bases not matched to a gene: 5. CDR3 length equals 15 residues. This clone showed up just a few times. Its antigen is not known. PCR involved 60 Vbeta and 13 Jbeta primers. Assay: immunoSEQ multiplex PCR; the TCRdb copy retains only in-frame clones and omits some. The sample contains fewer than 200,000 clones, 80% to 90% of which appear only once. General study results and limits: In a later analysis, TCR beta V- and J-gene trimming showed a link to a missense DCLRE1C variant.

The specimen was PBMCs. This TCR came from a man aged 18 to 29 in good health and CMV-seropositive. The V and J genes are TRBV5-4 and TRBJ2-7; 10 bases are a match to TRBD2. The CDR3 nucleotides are TGTGCCAGCAGCTTGGAGGCTAGCGGGGGTGACGAGCAGTACTTC. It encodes CASSLEASGGDEQYF.